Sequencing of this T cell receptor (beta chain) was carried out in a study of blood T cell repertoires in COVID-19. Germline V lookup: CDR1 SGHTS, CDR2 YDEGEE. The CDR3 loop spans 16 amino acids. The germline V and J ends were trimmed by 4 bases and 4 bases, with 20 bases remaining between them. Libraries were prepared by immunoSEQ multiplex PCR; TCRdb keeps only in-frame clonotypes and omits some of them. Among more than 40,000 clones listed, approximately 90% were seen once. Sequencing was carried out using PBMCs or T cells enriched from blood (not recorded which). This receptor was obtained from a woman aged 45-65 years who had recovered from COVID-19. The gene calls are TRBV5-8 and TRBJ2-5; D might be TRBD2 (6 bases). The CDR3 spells CASSRSAVGTLETQYF. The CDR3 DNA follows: TGTGCCAGCAGCCGGTCGGCAGTTGGGACTCTAGAGACCCAGTACTTC.